This T cell receptor (beta chain) stems from a study of T cell clonality in common variable immunodeficiency. Study findings and constraints: Compared with healthy controls, CVID subjects showed increased TCRbeta clonality, mostly in about a third. Fewer deletions and N-nucleotide insertions were reportedly seen in common variable immunodeficiency TCR beta sequences. Shared TCRbeta clones were fewer between CVID subjects than controls.

Control and CVID samples contributed equal amounts of genomic DNA. The data were produced by immunoSEQ multiplex PCR, yet TCRdb's version contains in-frame clones alone and is incomplete. This sample carries 15,000 to 20,000 clones, none of them present only once. This clone was detected ten times or more. Its antigen remains unknown. Donors gave roughly 4.5 to 8.5 ml heparinized peripheral whole blood. The TCR originated in a human donor with common variable immunodeficiency. Material: peripheral blood mononuclear cells.

The CDR3 spells CASSTSGSTDTQYF. CDR3 DNA (partial): TGTGCCAGCAGCACTAGCGGGAGCACAGATACG. The chain has TRBV2 and TRBJ2-3; 9 bases match TRBD2. Read data end 3 residues before the CDR3 end; the end is taken from the germline J gene. V shed 6 bases and J 0 bases; nucleotides not matched to a gene: 1. CDR1 is SNHLY and CDR2 is FYNNEI in the germline V gene. The CDR3 totals 14 residues.